This TCR beta chain was obtained from a study of T cell repertoires in cytomegalovirus infection. The overall study: CMV epitopes, recently identified HLA-C-restricted and well-studied HLA-B-restricted, were used. Public TCR beta signatures provided an indication of both CMV infection and a matching HLA type.

The length of the CDR3 is 12 residues. The ends were cut back, 4 bases at V and 2 bases at J, with 5 bases in the middle. CDR1 LGHNT and CDR2 FRNRAP come from the germline V gene. On this clonotype itself: Its antigen is currently unknown.

TCRdb re-derived calls from the reads in MiXCR, one entry per CDR3 protein. The sample consists of about 890,000 distinct CDR3 sequences, roughly 31% of them appearing once. Study results and limitations: Identification of carriers of CMV plus the relevant HLA was achieved through cumulative public TCR beta family frequency. Within the response measured ex vivo, HLA-C-restricted CMV-specific TCR beta clonotypes were dominant.

The material was cultured CD8+ T cells from PBMCs, obtained from culture after CMV antigen stimulation. The chain links TRBV12-5 to TRBJ1-2; no definite D call. The TCR was taken from a human donor in good health (CMV status not recorded). Some clones in this sample may be carry-over from other donors' samples. The CDR3 region has the DNA TGTGCTAGTGGTTCGGGGAACTATGGCTACACCTTC. Translation gives CASGSGNYGYTF.